These T cell receptor beta chains were read from a single sample in a study of early stage breast cancer tumors. Using immunoSEQ multiplex PCR, the repertoire was profiled, and TCRdb retains in-frame clones only, with some absent. The sample carries some 72,000 clones, 70% to 85% recorded once. Sample: blood. These receptors all come from a person between 55 and 69 years old with breast cancer. The conserved cysteine and the conserved F or W are not part of the CDR3 here. Fields, in order: CDR3 protein, D gene, clone size, V gene. D genes are given only for firm matches. Part of the rows lack a size; the others show once, few, many or a class for expanded clones.

CDR3aa: ASSSLPTDTQY
d_gene: NA
abundance: few
v_gene: TRBV5-1

CDR3aa: ASSPDRDVGGYT
d_gene: NA
abundance: NA
v_gene: TRBV19

CDR3aa: ASSVDLAGGGEQF
d_gene: TRBD2
abundance: NA
v_gene: TRBV9

CDR3aa: ATSRDRLSNTEAF
d_gene: NA
abundance: NA
v_gene: TRBV15

CDR3aa: ASSPPGTSGRETQY
d_gene: TRBD2
abundance: NA
v_gene: TRBV11-2

CDR3aa: ASSRTDGTQAF
d_gene: NA
abundance: NA
v_gene: TRBV7-8

CDR3aa: ASSPRSGTFSYEQY
d_gene: NA
abundance: NA
v_gene: TRBV7-8

CDR3aa: SVVTLWEQY
d_gene: NA
abundance: once
v_gene: TRBV20-1

CDR3aa: ASSSRTGANTGELF
d_gene: TRBD1
abundance: NA
v_gene: TRBV19

CDR3aa: ASSQATSGRITDTQY
d_gene: TRBD2
abundance: NA
v_gene: TRBV4-2

CDR3aa: ASSLWALAGTQETQY
d_gene: NA
abundance: NA
v_gene: TRBV28

CDR3aa: SAIRGPDTQY
d_gene: NA
abundance: NA
v_gene: TRBV29-1

CDR3aa: ASSLVKGSSSYEQY
d_gene: NA
abundance: NA
v_gene: TRBV28

CDR3aa: ATSREEVSDEQY
d_gene: NA
abundance: few
v_gene: TRBV15

CDR3aa: ASSLGINGGPNEKLF
d_gene: NA
abundance: once
v_gene: TRBV7-8

CDR3aa: ASSDLGAGEQY
d_gene: NA
abundance: NA
v_gene: TRBV18

CDR3aa: ASSPPGRNYGYT
d_gene: NA
abundance: NA
v_gene: TRBV6-5

CDR3aa: ASSRTGSNTEAF
d_gene: TRBD1
abundance: NA
v_gene: TRBV6-1

CDR3aa: AISEFAGADNEQF
d_gene: NA
abundance: NA
v_gene: TRBV10-3

CDR3aa: AIRGTGVNQPQH
d_gene: TRBD1
abundance: NA
v_gene: TRBV6-1

CDR3aa: ASSVGGPQETQY
d_gene: NA
abundance: once
v_gene: TRBV9

CDR3aa: ASSPEDSGGNYGYT
d_gene: TRBD1
abundance: NA
v_gene: TRBV5-1

CDR3aa: ASSIQGAPGYEQY
d_gene: TRBD1
abundance: NA
v_gene: TRBV19

CDR3aa: ASSLGWGAEAF
d_gene: NA
abundance: NA
v_gene: TRBV5-1

CDR3aa: ASRDSGANVLT
d_gene: NA
abundance: NA
v_gene: TRBV28

CDR3aa: ASRSSASGTIQVQETQY
d_gene: TRBD2
abundance: few
v_gene: TRBV7-8

CDR3aa: ASKASGSGEETQY
d_gene: TRBD2
abundance: NA
v_gene: TRBV7-3

CDR3aa: ASSPRGLLYRALGSYEQY
d_gene: NA
abundance: NA
v_gene: TRBV27

CDR3aa: ASSQDRGDGKLF
d_gene: TRBD1
abundance: NA
v_gene: TRBV27

CDR3aa: ASSLEMRGDSDTQY
d_gene: NA
abundance: once
v_gene: TRBV7-8

CDR3aa: ASSFDRAYEQY
d_gene: TRBD1
abundance: NA
v_gene: TRBV5-4

CDR3aa: ASGVGNYNEQF
d_gene: NA
abundance: NA
v_gene: TRBV7-8

CDR3aa: ASSSDLGITEAF
d_gene: NA
abundance: NA
v_gene: TRBV5-1

CDR3aa: ASEITVGSTEAF
d_gene: NA
abundance: NA
v_gene: TRBV6-5

CDR3aa: ASSAAGTGDYGYT
d_gene: TRBD1
abundance: NA
v_gene: TRBV6-1

CDR3aa: ASSSLPGTSYEQY
d_gene: NA
abundance: few
v_gene: TRBV7-2

CDR3aa: ASSPRVNTEAF
d_gene: NA
abundance: NA
v_gene: TRBV14

CDR3aa: AISESLGQGLNTEAF
d_gene: TRBD1
abundance: NA
v_gene: TRBV10-3

CDR3aa: ASSQDAPAYEGIDNEQF
d_gene: NA
abundance: NA
v_gene: TRBV4-1

CDR3aa: ASSSMSVFGRGSNEQF
d_gene: TRBD1
abundance: NA
v_gene: TRBV7-9

CDR3aa: ASSQVGGSYEQY
d_gene: NA
abundance: NA
v_gene: TRBV4-2

CDR3aa: ASSPYHVRGQDGYT
d_gene: TRBD1
abundance: NA
v_gene: TRBV9

CDR3aa: ASSSPGTGLHEQY
d_gene: TRBD1
abundance: NA
v_gene: TRBV5-1

CDR3aa: ASSRNRLTGVGEQY
d_gene: NA
abundance: once
v_gene: TRBV5-6

CDR3aa: ASSSTLDRDGYT
d_gene: TRBD1
abundance: once
v_gene: TRBV5-1

CDR3aa: ASSELITRVKLF
d_gene: NA
abundance: NA
v_gene: TRBV2